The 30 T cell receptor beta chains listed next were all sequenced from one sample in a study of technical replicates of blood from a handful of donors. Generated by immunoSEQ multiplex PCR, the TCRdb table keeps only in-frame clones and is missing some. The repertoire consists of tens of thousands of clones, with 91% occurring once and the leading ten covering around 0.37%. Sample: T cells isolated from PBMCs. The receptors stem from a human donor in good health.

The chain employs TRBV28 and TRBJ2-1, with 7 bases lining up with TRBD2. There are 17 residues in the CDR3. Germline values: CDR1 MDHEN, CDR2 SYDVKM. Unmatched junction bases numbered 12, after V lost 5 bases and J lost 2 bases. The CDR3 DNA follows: TGTGCCAGCAGTACCCGTAGCGGGTTTGTCACCTACAATGAGCAGTTCTTC. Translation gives CASSTRSGFVTYNEQFF.

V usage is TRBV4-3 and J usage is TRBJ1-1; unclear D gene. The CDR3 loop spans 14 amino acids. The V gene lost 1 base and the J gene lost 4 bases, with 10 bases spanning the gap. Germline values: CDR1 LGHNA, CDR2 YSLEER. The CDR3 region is CASSQGNPGTEAFF. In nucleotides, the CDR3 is TGCGCCAGCAGCCAAGGGAACCCGGGCACTGAAGCTTTCTTT.

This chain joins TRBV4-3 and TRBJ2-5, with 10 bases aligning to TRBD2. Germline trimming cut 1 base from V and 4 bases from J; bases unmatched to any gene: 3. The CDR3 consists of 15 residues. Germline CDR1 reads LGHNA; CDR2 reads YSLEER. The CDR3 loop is CASSQVSSGRETQYF. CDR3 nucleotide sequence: TGCGCCAGCAGCCAAGTTTCTAGCGGGAGAGAGACCCAGTACTTC.

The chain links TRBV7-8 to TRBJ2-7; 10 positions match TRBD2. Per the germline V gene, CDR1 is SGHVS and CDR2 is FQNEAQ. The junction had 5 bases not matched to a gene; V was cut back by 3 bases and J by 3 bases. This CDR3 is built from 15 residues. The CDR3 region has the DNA TGTGCCAGCAGCTTCAGGACTAGCGGTTTCTACGAGCAGTACTTC. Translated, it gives CASSFRTSGFYEQYF.

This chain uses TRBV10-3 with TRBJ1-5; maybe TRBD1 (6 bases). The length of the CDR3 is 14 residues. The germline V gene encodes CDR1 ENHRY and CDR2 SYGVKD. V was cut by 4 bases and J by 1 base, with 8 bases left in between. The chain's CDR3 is CAISATGSNQPQHF. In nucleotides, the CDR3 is TGTGCCATCAGTGCAACAGGGAGCAATCAGCCCCAGCATTTT.

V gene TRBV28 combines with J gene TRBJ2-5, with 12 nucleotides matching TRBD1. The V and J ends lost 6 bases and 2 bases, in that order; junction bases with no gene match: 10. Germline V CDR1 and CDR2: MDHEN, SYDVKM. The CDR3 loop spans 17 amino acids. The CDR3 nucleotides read TGTGCCAGCAGGGGACAGGGGGCCTTAGGGGCTCAAGAGACCCAGTACTTC. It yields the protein CASRGQGALGAQETQYF. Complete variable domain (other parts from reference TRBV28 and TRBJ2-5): DVKVTQSSRYLVKRTGEKVFLECVQDMDHENMFWYRQDPGLGLRLIYFSYDVKMKEKGDIPEGYSVSREKKERFSLILESASTNQTSMYLCASRGQGALGAQETQYFGPGTRLLVL.

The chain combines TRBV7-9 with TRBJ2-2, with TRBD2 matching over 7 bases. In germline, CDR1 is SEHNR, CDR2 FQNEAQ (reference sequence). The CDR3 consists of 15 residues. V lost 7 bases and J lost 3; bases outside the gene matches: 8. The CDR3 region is CASIQGRVDTGELFF. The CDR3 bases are TGTGCCAGCATCCAAGGGAGGGTGGACACCGGGGAGCTGTTTTTT.

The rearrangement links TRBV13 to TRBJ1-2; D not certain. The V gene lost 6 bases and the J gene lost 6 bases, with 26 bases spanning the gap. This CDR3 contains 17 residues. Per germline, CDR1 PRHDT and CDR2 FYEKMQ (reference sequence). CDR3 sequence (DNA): TGTGCCAGCAGGGATTTAACATACTTTGGCGGCCAGCATGGCTACACCTTC. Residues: CASRDLTYFGGQHGYTF.

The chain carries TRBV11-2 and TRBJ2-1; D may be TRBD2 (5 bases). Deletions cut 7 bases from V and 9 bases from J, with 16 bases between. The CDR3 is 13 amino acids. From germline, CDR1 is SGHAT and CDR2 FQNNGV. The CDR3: CASTINPGSEQFF. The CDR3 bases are TGTGCCAGCACCATCAATCCGGGGTCTGAGCAGTTCTTC.

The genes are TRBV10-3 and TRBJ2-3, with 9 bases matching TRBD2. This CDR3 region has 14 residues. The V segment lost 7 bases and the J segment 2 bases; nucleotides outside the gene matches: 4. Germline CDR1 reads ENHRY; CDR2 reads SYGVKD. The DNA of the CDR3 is TGTGCCATCAAGCGGGAGGTGAACACAGATACGCAGTATTTT. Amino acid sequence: CAIKREVNTDTQYF.

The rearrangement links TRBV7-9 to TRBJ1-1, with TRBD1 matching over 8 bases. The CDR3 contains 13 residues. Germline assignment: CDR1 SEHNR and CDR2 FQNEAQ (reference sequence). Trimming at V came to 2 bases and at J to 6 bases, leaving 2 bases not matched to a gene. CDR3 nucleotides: TGTGCCAGCAGCTTACAGGGGGCCCCTGAAGCTTTCTTT. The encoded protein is CASSLQGAPEAFF.

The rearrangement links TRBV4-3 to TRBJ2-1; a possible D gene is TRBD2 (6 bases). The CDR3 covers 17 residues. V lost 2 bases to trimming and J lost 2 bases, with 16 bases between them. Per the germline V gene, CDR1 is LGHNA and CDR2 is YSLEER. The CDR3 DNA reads TGCGCCAGCAGCCAATACGGGGGAGTAGGAACCTACAATGAGCAGTTCTTC. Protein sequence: CASSQYGGVGTYNEQFF.

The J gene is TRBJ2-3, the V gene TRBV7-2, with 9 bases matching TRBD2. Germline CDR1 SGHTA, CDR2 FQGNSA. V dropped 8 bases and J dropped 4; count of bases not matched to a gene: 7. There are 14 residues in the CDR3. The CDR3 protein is CASVGREGADTQYF. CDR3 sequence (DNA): TGTGCCAGCGTCGGGCGGGAGGGGGCAGATACGCAGTATTTT.

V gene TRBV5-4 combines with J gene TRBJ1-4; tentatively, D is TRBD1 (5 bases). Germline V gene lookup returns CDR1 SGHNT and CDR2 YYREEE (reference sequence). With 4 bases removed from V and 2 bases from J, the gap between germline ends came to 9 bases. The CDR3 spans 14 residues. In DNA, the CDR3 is TGTGCCAGCAGCCCAGGGTCCACTAATGAAAAACTGTTTTTT. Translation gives CASSPGSTNEKLFF.

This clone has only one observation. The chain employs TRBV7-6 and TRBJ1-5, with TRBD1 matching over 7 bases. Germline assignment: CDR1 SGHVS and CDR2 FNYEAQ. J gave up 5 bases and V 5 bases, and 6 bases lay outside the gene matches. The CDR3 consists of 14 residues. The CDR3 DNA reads TGTGCCAGCAGCGCAGGGGGGACTTATCAGCCCCAGCATTTT. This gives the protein CASSAGGTYQPQHF. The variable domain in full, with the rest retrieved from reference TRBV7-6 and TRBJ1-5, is GAGVSQSPRYKVTKRGQDVALRCDPISGHVSLYWYRQALGQGPEFLTYFNYEAQQDKSGLPNDRFSAERPEGSISTLTIQRTEQRDSAMYRCASSAGGTYQPQHFGDGTRLSIL.

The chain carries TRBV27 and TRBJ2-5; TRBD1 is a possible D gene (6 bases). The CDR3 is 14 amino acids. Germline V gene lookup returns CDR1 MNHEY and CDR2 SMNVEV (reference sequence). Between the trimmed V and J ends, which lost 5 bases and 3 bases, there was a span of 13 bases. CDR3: CASSEHTGKETQYF. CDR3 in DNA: TGTGCCAGCAGTGAACACACAGGGAAAGAGACCCAGTACTTC.

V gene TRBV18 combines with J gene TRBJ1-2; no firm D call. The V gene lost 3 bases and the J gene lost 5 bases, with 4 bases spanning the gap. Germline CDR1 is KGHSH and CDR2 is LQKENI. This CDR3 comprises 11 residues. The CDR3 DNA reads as TGTGCCAGCTCACCTCTATATGGCTACACCTTC. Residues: CASSPLYGYTF.

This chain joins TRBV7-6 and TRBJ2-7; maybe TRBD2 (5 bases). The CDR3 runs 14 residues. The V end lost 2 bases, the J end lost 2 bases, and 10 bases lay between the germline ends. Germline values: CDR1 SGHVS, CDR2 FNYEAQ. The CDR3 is CASSLRELPYEQYF. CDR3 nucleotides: TGTGCCAGCAGCTTACGGGAACTACCCTACGAGCAGTACTTC.

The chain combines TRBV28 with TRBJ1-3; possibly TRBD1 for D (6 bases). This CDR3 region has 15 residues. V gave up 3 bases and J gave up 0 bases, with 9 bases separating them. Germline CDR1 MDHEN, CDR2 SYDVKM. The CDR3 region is CASSLQGSSGNTIYF. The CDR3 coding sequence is TGTGCCAGCAGTTTGCAGGGGAGCTCTGGAAACACCATATATTTT.

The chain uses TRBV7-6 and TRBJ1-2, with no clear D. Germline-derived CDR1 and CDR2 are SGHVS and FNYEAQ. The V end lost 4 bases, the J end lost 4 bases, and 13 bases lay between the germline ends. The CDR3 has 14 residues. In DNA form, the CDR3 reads TGTGCCAGCAGCTCGAGGACTGGATCCTATGGCTACACCTTC. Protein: CASSSRTGSYGYTF.

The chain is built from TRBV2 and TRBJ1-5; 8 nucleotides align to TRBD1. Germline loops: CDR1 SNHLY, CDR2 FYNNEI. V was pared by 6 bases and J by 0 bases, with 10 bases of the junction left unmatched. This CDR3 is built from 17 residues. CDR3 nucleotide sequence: TGTGCCAGCAGCACGACAGGGGCTGGTTATAGCAATCAGCCCCAGCATTTT. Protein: CASSTTGAGYSNQPQHF. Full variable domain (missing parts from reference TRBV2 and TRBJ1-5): EPEVTQTPSHQVTQMGQEVILRCVPISNHLYFYWYRQILGQKVEFLVSFYNNEISEKSEIFDDQFSVERPDGSNFTLKIRSTKLEDSAMYFCASSTTGAGYSNQPQHFGDGTRLSIL.

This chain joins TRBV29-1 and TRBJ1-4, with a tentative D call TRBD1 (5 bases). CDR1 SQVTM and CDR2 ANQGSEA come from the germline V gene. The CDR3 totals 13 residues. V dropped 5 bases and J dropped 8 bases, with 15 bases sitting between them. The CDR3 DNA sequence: TGCAGCGTTTCCCACAGCGGGGCGGAAAAACTGTTTTTT. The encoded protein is CSVSHSGAEKLFF.

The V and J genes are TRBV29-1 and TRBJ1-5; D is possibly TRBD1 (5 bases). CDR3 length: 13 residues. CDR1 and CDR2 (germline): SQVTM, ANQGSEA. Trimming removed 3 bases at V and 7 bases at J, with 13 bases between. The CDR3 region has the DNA TGCAGCGTTGAGGGCGGGGCGGGGCAGCCCCAGCATTTT. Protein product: CSVEGGAGQPQHF.

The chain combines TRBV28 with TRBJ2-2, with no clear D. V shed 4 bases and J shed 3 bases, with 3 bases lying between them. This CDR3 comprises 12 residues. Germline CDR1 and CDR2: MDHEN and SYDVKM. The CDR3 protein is CASSSYTGELFF. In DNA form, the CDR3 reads TGTGCCAGCAGTTCGTACACCGGGGAGCTGTTTTTT.

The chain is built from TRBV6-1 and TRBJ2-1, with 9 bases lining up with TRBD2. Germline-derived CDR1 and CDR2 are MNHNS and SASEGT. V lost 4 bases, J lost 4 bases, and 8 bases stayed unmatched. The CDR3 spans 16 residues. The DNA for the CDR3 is TGTGCCAGCAGTGTTAGCCTAGCGGGAATTTACAATGAGCAGTTCTTC. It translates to CASSVSLAGIYNEQFF.

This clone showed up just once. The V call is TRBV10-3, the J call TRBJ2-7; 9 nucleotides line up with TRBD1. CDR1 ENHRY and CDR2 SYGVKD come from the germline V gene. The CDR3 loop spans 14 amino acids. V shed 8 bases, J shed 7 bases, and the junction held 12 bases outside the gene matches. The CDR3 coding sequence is TGTGCCATCGGGGAGAGGGACAGGGAAGATGAGCAGTACTTC. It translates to CAIGERDREDEQYF.

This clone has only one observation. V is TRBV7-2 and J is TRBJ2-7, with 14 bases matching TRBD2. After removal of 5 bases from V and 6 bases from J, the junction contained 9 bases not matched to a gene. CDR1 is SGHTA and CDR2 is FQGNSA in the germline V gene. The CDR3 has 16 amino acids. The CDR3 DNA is TGTGCCAGCAGCCGGGGACTAGCGGGAGTCCCCTCCGAGCAGTACTTC. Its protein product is CASSRGLAGVPSEQYF.

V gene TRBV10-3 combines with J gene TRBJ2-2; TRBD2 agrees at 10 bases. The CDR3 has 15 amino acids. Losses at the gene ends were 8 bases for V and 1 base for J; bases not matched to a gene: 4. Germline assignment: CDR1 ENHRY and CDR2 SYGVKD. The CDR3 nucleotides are TGTGCCATCGGCGGACTAGCGGAGAACACCGGGGAGCTGTTTTTT. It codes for CAIGGLAENTGELFF.

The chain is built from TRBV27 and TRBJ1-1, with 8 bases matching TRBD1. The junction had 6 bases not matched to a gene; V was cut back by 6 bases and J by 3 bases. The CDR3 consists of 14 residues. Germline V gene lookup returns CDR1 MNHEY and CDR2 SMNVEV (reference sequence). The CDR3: CASSLQGGYTEAFF. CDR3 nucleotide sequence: TGTGCCAGCAGCTTACAGGGGGGCTACACTGAAGCTTTCTTT.

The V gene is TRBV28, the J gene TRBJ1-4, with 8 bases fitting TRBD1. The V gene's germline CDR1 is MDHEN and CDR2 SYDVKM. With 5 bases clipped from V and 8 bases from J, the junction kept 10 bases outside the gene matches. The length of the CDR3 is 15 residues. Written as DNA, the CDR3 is TGTGCCAGCAGTCTTTGGGCAGGGGGCAACGAAAAACTGTTTTTT. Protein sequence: CASSLWAGGNEKLFF.